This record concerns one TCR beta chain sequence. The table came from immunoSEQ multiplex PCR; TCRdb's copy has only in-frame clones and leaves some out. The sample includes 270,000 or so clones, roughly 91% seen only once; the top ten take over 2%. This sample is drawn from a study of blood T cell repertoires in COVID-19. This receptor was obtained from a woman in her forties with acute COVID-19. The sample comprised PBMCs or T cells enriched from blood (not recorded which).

The CDR3 protein is CASSLFGTRDTQYF. In nucleotides, the CDR3 is TGTGCCAGCAGCTTGTTTGGGACTAGGGATACGCAGTATTTT. V usage is TRBV11-3 and J usage is TRBJ2-3, with 8 bases identical to TRBD2. Germline V gives CDR1 SGHNT, CDR2 YENEEA. This CDR3 spans 14 amino acids. Losses at the gene ends were 3 bases for V and 6 bases for J; bases not matched to a gene: 5.